One sample yielded the 10 T cell receptor beta chains listed below, sequenced in a study of cytomegalovirus exposure and HLA in healthy donors. It was with 60 Vbeta and 13 Jbeta primers that the PCR ran. Profiling relied on immunoSEQ multiplex PCR, and the TCRdb table lists in-frame clones only, not all of them. The sample contains 180,000 or so clones, 75% to 90% of which appear only once. Sequenced sample: PBMCs. These receptors were collected from a girl under 18 in good health and CMV-seropositive.

This clone is a singleton in its sample. V is TRBV5-1 and J is TRBJ2-7, with TRBD2 identical over 10 bases. Looked up from germline, CDR1 is SGHRS and CDR2 is YFSETQ. V was clipped by 4 bases and J by 2 bases; unmatched bases: 9. The CDR3 extends over 16 amino acids. The CDR3 nucleotides read TGCGCCAGCAGCCCTGTGGAAGCGGGAGGGACCTACGAGCAGTACTTC. Residues: CASSPVEAGGTYEQYF.

This chain links TRBV5-6 with TRBJ1-2; 8 nucleotides line up with TRBD1. Trimming at V came to 0 bases and at J to 7 bases, leaving 8 bases not matched to a gene. CDR3 length equals 15 residues. Germline V CDR1 and CDR2: SGHDT, YYEEEE. As DNA, the CDR3 is TGTGCCAGCAGCTTGGACGACAGGGGAGTATTTGGCTACACCTTC. Amino acid sequence: CASSLDDRGVFGYTF.

The chain recombines TRBV6-1 with TRBJ1-3; 7 nucleotides match TRBD1. The CDR3 runs to 15 residues. After removal of 7 bases from V and 0 bases from J, the junction contained 6 bases not matched to a gene. CDR1 and CDR2 from the germline V gene are MNHNS and SASEGT. The chain's CDR3 is CASTQGQASGNTIYF. CDR3 DNA: TGTGCCAGCACCCAAGGACAGGCCTCTGGAAACACCATATATTTT.

In this sample, this clone turned up once. This chain uses TRBV2 with TRBJ1-5; 11 bases fit TRBD1. Trimming took 7 bases from V and 4 from J; bases not matched to a gene: 3. The CDR3 is 14 residues long. From germline, CDR1 is SNHLY and CDR2 FYNNEI. In DNA form, the CDR3 reads TGTGCCAGCACTGGGACAGGGGGAAATCAGCCCCAGCATTTT. It encodes CASTGTGGNQPQHF.

J is TRBJ1-2 and V is TRBV9, with D unresolved. The V end was cut by 3 bases, the J end by 4 bases, with 16 bases between. The germline gives CDR1 SGDLS, CDR2 YYNGEE. The CDR3 extends over 15 amino acids. The CDR3 bases are TGTGCCAGCAGCGCGCACTTAGATGAGAGCTATGGCTACACCTTC. As protein: CASSAHLDESYGYTF.

The V gene is TRBV7-8, the J gene TRBJ2-3; TRBD2 agrees at 7 bases. Germline V gene data show CDR1 as SGHVS and CDR2 as FQNEAQ. There are 13 residues in the CDR3. Unmatched junction bases numbered 3, after V lost 4 bases and J lost 5 bases. The CDR3 reads CASSWERGDTQYF. The CDR3, as DNA: TGTGCCAGCAGCTGGGAGCGGGGAGATACGCAGTATTTT.

The table lists this clone with a count of one. V usage is TRBV30 and J usage is TRBJ2-7; no clear D gene. The CDR3 has 12 residues. Trimming shortened V by 2 bases and J by 4 bases, and 9 bases separated the two germline ends. The V gene's germline CDR1 is GTSNPN and CDR2 SVGIG (reference sequence). The CDR3 protein is CAWSKLRYEQYF. The CDR3 nucleotides are TGTGCCTGGAGTAAGTTGCGGTACGAGCAGTACTTC.

This chain links TRBV11-2 with TRBJ2-5; a weak D match, TRBD2 (5 bases). V gave up 5 bases and J gave up 3 bases, with 13 bases separating them. CDR1 and CDR2 from the germline V gene are SGHAT and FQNNGV. The CDR3 contains 14 residues. The CDR3 loop reads CASSLLVLEETQYF. CDR3 nucleotide sequence: TGTGCCAGCAGCCTTCTGGTACTAGAAGAGACCCAGTACTTC.

This chain joins TRBV30 and TRBJ2-7, with TRBD2 identical over 8 bases. The CDR3 is 13 amino acids. Germline loops: CDR1 GTSNPN, CDR2 SVGIG (reference sequence). Losses at the gene ends were 3 bases for V and 6 bases for J; bases not matched to a gene: 7. The CDR3 region has the DNA TGTGCCTGGAGCGGGACTAGTTTGAGCGAGCAGTACTTC. Translation gives CAWSGTSLSEQYF.

The chain carries TRBV6-5 and TRBJ1-2; 7 bases align to TRBD1. The junction had 7 bases not matched to a gene; V was cut back by 5 bases and J by 4 bases. From germline, CDR1 is MNHEY and CDR2 SVGAGI. This CDR3 contains 14 residues. CDR3 coding DNA: TGTGCCAGCAGTAAACAGGGGAGCGGCTATGGCTACACCTTC. Translating gives CASSKQGSGYGYTF.